The present entry profiles one T cell receptor beta chain with its context. The clone's antigen remains unknown. One base away there is no much larger clone; base qualities are not given. The record originates from a study of T cell responses to AZD1222 COVID-19 vaccine (dated by TCRdb to 2020 to 2022). General notes on the study: AZD1222 recipients with second doses at about 4 weeks or about 12 weeks were pooled, because spike-specific TCR depth and breadth did not differ between schedules. A total of over 230 trial participants underwent TCR sequencing, of whom 200 to 220 had received two doses of AZD1222 and 26 had received two doses of the MenACWY control vaccine. Enrollment into the trials was organized by age into subgroups of 18-55, 56-69 and 70-plus years, and those subgroups contained roughly 150, 30 and 60 TCR-sequenced participants, respectively. The research as a whole found: Because no samples from the day 14 peak response were available, repertoires could be characterized only after the peak T cell response. The vaccine-associated CD4 TCRs covered the entire spike protein, and the dominant responses fell in regions 160-218 and 743-854. Only a handful of AZD1222 recipients were SARS-CoV-2 seropositive at baseline, limiting conclusions about previously exposed vaccinees. After two AZD1222 doses, both the breadth and the depth of spike-specific TCRs were significantly higher than at day 0 and than in MenACWY recipients. Participants were mostly white British, with more females than males. The authors suggested clonal diversity may have been underestimated. The 56-69-year group was small, and its depth increase did not reach significance, likely because of low power. Epitopes outside the regions mutated in the B.1.351 and B.1.1.7 variants were reportedly recognized by nearly half of the unique spike-specific TCRs.

The cysteine opens and the phenylalanine closes a CDR3 of 12 amino acids. Only the CDR3 part of the read is kept: 36 bases, read in frame from the first base. V is shortened by 4 bases, J by 2 bases, and the region joining them spans 6 bases. CDR1 and CDR2, per the germline V gene, are SGHRS and YFSETQ. The CDR3 regions of human TCRbeta chains were subjected to immunosequencing. In the authors' own workflow: TCRs in the repertoires were compared against a reference library of SARS-CoV-2-specific TCRs that had been generated with the MIRA antigen-specificity platform. Breadth was defined as the fraction of unique TCRs that were SARS-CoV-2-associated, and depth was defined as the fraction of total T cells that were SARS-CoV-2-associated. Using the MIRA data, each spike-specific TCR was mapped to the spike region that the TCR reacts to and placed in a CD4 or CD8 class. Log10-transformed breadth and depth values were compared by one-way ANOVA with Sidak's multiple comparisons tests. The source is immuneACCESS, and TCRdb retained only in-frame sequences with V and J called. Part of the clones is not carried over; for the studies checked, unresolved V genes explain less than half of this, and the remainder is unexplained. The DNA gave D and trimming, while V, J and clone size come from that table. Present in this sample are fewer than 150,000 clones, about 91% of which were seen just once. The ten largest clones take up 4.7% of the sample.

The time point label here, explained by the study, means: baseline before first vaccination. Vaccinee samples came from UK trials COV001 and COV002, including a single-blind randomized controlled phase 2/3 trial of AZD1222 (ChAdOx1 nCoV-19) in healthy adults. Trial participant PBMC samples were collected at day 0 and day 28 after the second dose for TCRbeta chain sequencing. The source was peripheral blood, collected on day 0 of AZD1222 vaccination. This receptor was taken from an adult in good health. The chain is assembled from TRBV5-1 and TRBJ1-1, with the D gene call left open. The CDR3 reads as follows: CASSPENTEAFF. The nucleotide sequence reads as follows: TGCGCCAGCAGCCCGGAAAACACTGAAGCTTTCTTT.